The clone carrying this T cell receptor (beta chain) was seen at least ten times. The antigen is undetermined. This record belongs to a study of post-analysis software for immune sequencing data. Study overall: Included courses were relapsing-remitting and secondary progressive multiple sclerosis; progressive-relapsing multiple sclerosis was also included.

Carried by the TCR beta cDNA libraries were unique molecular identifiers. The yield from roughly 1 to 10 million T cells was 500,000 or so cDNA molecules in total. In TCRdb, the PCR reads were re-called with MiXCR into one record per CDR3 protein. This sample has 750,000 to 950,000 distinct CDR3 sequences, with 53% found just once. The V gene lost 6 bases and the J gene lost 6 bases, with 12 bases spanning the gap. CDR1 and CDR2 (germline): SNHLY, FYNNEI. This CDR3 has 13 amino acids. Whole-study results and caveats: TRBV5-6, TRBV5-1 and TRBV20-1 belonged to a set of roughly 5 TRBV segments that were more frequent in patients than controls. The authors found that F measure strongly co-clustered same-batch samples. Compared with controls, patients showed significantly lower normalized Chao1 diversity.

V gene TRBV2 combines with J gene TRBJ1-5, with a possible D match to TRBD1 (5 bases). The specimen sequenced was blood. The receptor was isolated from a girl between 10 and 17 years old with multiple sclerosis. CDR3: CASRDRRGQPQHF. DNA of the CDR3: TGTGCCAGCAGGGATAGAAGGGGTCAGCCCCAGCATTTT.